The sequence of this T cell receptor beta chain was determined in a study of blood T cell repertoires in COVID-19. Study-level background: The analysed material was cDNA or gDNA that came from T cells, B-cell-depleted T cells, or PBMCs.

Here immunoSEQ multiplex PCR was the method, and the copy in TCRdb shows in-frame clones only, minus some. The sample yields some 190,000 clones, around 85% seen once. The clonotype comes from a woman aged 60-75 years with acute or convalescent COVID-19. The sequenced material came from peripheral blood.

The CDR3 sequence is CASSYGQQETQYF. The DNA of the CDR3 is TGTGCCAGCAGCTACGGACAGCAAGAGACCCAGTACTTC. This sequence joins TRBV9 and TRBJ2-5; D might be TRBD1 (6 bases). The CDR3 covers 13 residues. With 4 bases removed from V and 2 bases from J, the gap between germline ends came to 9 bases. Germline V gene sequence: CDR1 SGDLS, CDR2 YYNGEE.